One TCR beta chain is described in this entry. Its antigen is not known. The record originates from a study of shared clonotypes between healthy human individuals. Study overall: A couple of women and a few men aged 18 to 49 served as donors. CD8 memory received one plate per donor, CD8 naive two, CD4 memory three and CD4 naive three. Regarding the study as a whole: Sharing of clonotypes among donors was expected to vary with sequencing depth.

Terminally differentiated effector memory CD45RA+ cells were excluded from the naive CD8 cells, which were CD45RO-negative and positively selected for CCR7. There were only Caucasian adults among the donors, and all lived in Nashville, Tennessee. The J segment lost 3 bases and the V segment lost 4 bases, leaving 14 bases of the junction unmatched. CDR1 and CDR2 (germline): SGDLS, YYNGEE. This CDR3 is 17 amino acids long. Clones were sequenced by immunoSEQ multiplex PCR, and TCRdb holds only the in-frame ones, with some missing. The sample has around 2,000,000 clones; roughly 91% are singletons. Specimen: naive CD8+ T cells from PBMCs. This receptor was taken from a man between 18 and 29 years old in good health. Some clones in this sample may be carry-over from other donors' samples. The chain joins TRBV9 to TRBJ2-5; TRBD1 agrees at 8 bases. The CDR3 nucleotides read TGTGCCAGCAGCTCGCGAGGGACAGGAGAAAGAAAAGAGACCCAGTACTTC. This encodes CASSSRGTGERKETQYF. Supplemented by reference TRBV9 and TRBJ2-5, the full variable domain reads DSGVTQTPKHLITATGQRVTLRCSPRSGDLSVYWYQQSLDQGLQFLIQYYNGEERAKGNILERFSAQQFPDLHSELNLSSLELGDSALYFCASSSRGTGERKETQYFGPGTRLLVL.